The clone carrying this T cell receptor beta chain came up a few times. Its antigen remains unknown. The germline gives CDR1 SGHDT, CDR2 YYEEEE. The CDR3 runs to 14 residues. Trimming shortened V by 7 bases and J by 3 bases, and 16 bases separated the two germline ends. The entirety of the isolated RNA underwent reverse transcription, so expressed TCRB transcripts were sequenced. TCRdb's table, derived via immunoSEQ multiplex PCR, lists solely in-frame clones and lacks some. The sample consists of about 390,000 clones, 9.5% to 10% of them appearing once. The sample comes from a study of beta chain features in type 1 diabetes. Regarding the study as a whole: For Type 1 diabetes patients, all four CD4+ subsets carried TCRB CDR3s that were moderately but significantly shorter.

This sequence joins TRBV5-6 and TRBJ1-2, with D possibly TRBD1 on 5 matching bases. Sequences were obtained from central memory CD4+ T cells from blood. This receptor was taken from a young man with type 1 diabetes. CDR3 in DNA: TGTGCCAGCGGGCTATGGGGCCAAGACTATGGCTACACCTTC. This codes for CASGLWGQDYGYTF.